Detailed here is one TCR beta chain. This record comes from a study of siplizumab effects on memory and regulatory T cells. V was shortened by 1 base and J by 6 bases, with 9 bases between the two germline ends. Looked up from germline, CDR1 is SGHTA and CDR2 is FQGNSA. The CDR3 has 13 amino acids. The method was immunoSEQ multiplex PCR; TCRdb's version includes in-frame clones alone and lacks a portion of them. The top ten hold 1.5% of the sample, which has about 82,000 clones, approximately 86% seen once. The receptor was isolated from a human donor in good health. V gene TRBV7-2 combines with J gene TRBJ1-2, with D possibly being TRBD1 (5 bases). What was sequenced was Tregs sorted from blood. CDR3 in amino acids: CASSLGGANGYTF. The CDR3 nucleotides read TGTGCCAGCAGCTTAGGGGGCGCGAATGGCTACACCTTC. Using reference TRBV7-2 and TRBJ1-2 for the parts outside the CDR3, the full variable domain is GAGVSQSPSNKVTEKGKDVELRCDPISGHTALYWYRQSLGQGLEFLIYFQGNSAPDKSGLPSDRFSAERTGGSVSTLTIQRTQQEDSAVYLCASSLGGANGYTFGSGTRLTVV.